This T cell receptor beta chain was profiled in a study of cytomegalovirus exposure and HLA in healthy donors. Sequencing was performed with immunoSEQ multiplex PCR; in TCRdb, only in-frame clones are kept and a portion is missing. The sample has some 170,000 clones; approximately 87% are singletons. Trimming removed 6 bases at V and 3 bases at J, with 6 bases between. The CDR3 runs 11 residues. Germline CDR1 is SGHRS and CDR2 is YFSETQ. As regards this clone: As yet, its antigen is unknown.

Whole-study findings and limits: The listing of 160 or so TCR beta chains classed them as cytomegalovirus-associated.

V is TRBV5-1 and J is TRBJ2-5; D remains ambiguous. Sequenced: PBMCs. This sequence was found in a woman aged 30 to 39 in good health and CMV-seronegative. The CDR3 DNA follows: TGCGCCAGCACCGAAAAAGAGACCCAGTACTTC. It specifies CASTEKETQYF. The full variable domain, its missing parts supplied by reference TRBV5-1 and TRBJ2-5, is KAGVTQTPRYLIKTRGQQVTLSCSPISGHRSVSWYQQTPGQGLQFLFEYFSETQRNKGNFPGRFSGRQFSNSRSEMNVSTLELGDSALYLCASTEKETQYFGPGTRLLVL.